A selection of T cell receptor beta chains follows, all from one sample in a study of neurological immune-mediated disorders. Using its own MiXCR run on the 5' RACE reads, TCRdb lists one record per CDR3 protein. The sample holds 60,000 to 75,000 distinct CDR3 sequences; more than 9.5% are singletons and the top ten take around 12%. The sequenced material came from PBMCs. Receptor source: a man under 40 in good health. Each CDR3 is given with its conserved first and last residue.

>TRBJ1-1|TRBV5-1|15
CASSLEGRGNTEAFF
>TRBJ1-3|TRBV18|18
CASGPLLRSGTSGNTIYF
>TRBJ2-3|TRBV12-3/TRBV12-4|15
CASSPPGPYTDTQYF
>TRBJ2-1|TRBV12-5|15
CASGSNSQGWEEQFF
>TRBJ2-5|TRBV5-1|15
CASGVIWDSQETQYF
>TRBJ2-7|TRBV11-3|14
CASSPGGDSYEQYF
>TRBJ1-1|TRBV5-1|14
CASSRGQVNTEAFF
>TRBJ2-3|TRBV4-2|17
CASSQVVAGALADTQYF
>TRBJ1-6|TRBV14|14
CASSLTGFGSPLHF
>TRBJ2-7|TRBV9|14
CASSVGSPSYEQYF
>TRBJ2-2|TRBV2|14
CASGAGLRTGELFF
>TRBJ2-7|TRBV28|12
CASSRPGQGQYF
>TRBJ2-3|TRBV7-9|15
CASSLGEVSTDTQYF
>TRBJ2-1|TRBV27|15
CASRGQGRTYNEQFF
>TRBJ2-1|TRBV29-1|13
CSVEGDLAGEQFF
>TRBJ2-7|TRBV19|13
CASSIGGGYEQYF
>TRBJ2-1|TRBV11-1|15
CASSLGGLNFDEQFF